This T cell receptor beta chain was profiled in a study of T-cell reconstitution after alpha-beta-depleted transplantation in children. Library preparation (for TCRbeta) was performed with unique molecular identifiers. TCRdb analysed the PCR reads with MiXCR anew, one entry per CDR3 protein. The top ten clones hold 2% to 3% of a sample with about 500,000 distinct CDR3 sequences, 30% to 35% of them seen once. The CDR3 has 14 amino acids. The germline gives CDR1 DFQATT, CDR2 SNEGSKA (reference sequence). V lost 6 bases to trimming and J lost 0 bases, with 15 bases between them. The rearrangement joins TRBV20-1 to TRBJ2-7; tentatively, D is TRBD2 (5 bases). The sequence was collected from a human donor who donated a stem cell graft to a child with aplastic anemia. The source was PBMCs from the stem cell graft donor, collected from the stem cell graft. The CDR3 protein is CSAVKDSNSYEQYF. CDR3 bases: TGCAGTGCCGTAAAGGACTCCAACTCCTACGAGCAGTACTTC.